This T cell receptor beta chain was sequenced for a study of T cells in Graves' hyperthyroidism and ophthalmopathy. Trimming cost V 4 bases and J 7 bases, with 23 bases left between them. Looked up from germline, CDR1 is MDHEN and CDR2 is SYDVKM. The CDR3 extends over 17 amino acids. Authors of the study amplified TCR beta CDR3 regions from RNA transcripts. During a first-round RT-PCR of the TCR CDR3, the HTBI primer set was used. Using its own MiXCR run on the multiplex PCR reads, TCRdb lists one record per CDR3 protein. The sample contains approximately 600,000 distinct CDR3 sequences, around 15% of which appear only once.

The sequencing input was blood. The source of this sequence is a woman under 40 with Graves' hyperthyroidism. This sequence joins TRBV28 and TRBJ2-1; weak D call: TRBD2 (7 bases). The CDR3 bases are TGTGCCAGCAGTTGGGCGGGAGAGGACCTGCAGGGGAATGAGCAGTTCTTC. Residues: CASSWAGEDLQGNEQFF.